A selection of T cell receptor beta chains follows, all from one sample in a study of control samples from healthy donors and cancer patients. The data were produced by immunoSEQ multiplex PCR, yet TCRdb's version contains in-frame clones alone and is incomplete. The table lists 120,000 to 150,000 clones, 91% of them singletons. Sample: blood. The receptors shown here come from a man between 18 and 29 years old in good health. Each CDR3 is given with its conserved first and last residue. The D gene is left open where the match is weak. Size tells how often a clone was seen (once, few, many) or the class of an expanded clone, and some rows leave it out.

cdr3_nt,cdr3_aa,clone_size,v_call,d_call,j_call
TGCAGCGTTTTTTCAGGGGGCGAAGATGCTGACTATGGCTACACCTTC,CSVFSGGEDADYGYTF,NA,TRBV29-1,TRBD1,TRBJ1-2
TGTGCCAGCAGCTCACAGGACAGCACAGATACGCAGTATTTT,CASSSQDSTDTQYF,NA,TRBV13,NA,TRBJ2-3
TGTGCCAGCAGTTTTATAGCAGGCTCCTACAATGAGCAGTTCTTC,CASSFIAGSYNEQFF,NA,TRBV2,NA,TRBJ2-1
TGTGCCAGCAGTTCAGGGACCTACTATGGCTACACCTTC,CASSSGTYYGYTF,NA,TRBV12-3/TRBV12-4,NA,TRBJ1-2
TGTGCCACCAGCAGAGGACCCCCGGGCACAGATACGCAGTATTTT,CATSRGPPGTDTQYF,NA,TRBV15,NA,TRBJ2-3
TGTGCCAGCAGCTTAGGGGGGGCCACAGAGACCCAGTACTTC,CASSLGGATETQYF,NA,TRBV5-4,NA,TRBJ2-5
TGTGCCAGCAGTTACGGGATCTCCTACGAGCAGTACTTC,CASSYGISYEQYF,NA,TRBV6-5,NA,TRBJ2-7
TGTGCCACCAGTGATTCGGGACGGGGCTATGGCTACACCTTC,CATSDSGRGYGYTF,NA,TRBV24-1,NA,TRBJ1-2
TGTGCCAGCAGCTCAGGGAAGAGGCCCCAGCATTTT,CASSSGKRPQHF,few,TRBV12-3/TRBV12-4,NA,TRBJ1-5
TGCGCCAGCAGCTTGGCACCGGAATGGGAGACCCAGTACTTC,CASSLAPEWETQYF,NA,TRBV5-1,NA,TRBJ2-5
TGTGCCATCAGTGATGGGGGGGAGCAGTACTTC,CAISDGGEQYF,NA,TRBV10-3,NA,TRBJ2-7
TGTGCCGGCAGAGACAGGGGTGGTGGAAACACCATATATTTT,CAGRDRGGGNTIYF,NA,TRBV2,TRBD1,TRBJ1-3
TGTGCCAGCAGCCAAGAGGGCAGGGACCAAGAGACCCAGTACTTC,CASSQEGRDQETQYF,once,TRBV4-2,NA,TRBJ2-5
TGTGCCAGCAGTGAAACTGGGTCTGGGGCCAACGTCCTGACTTTC,CASSETGSGANVLTF,NA,TRBV6-1,NA,TRBJ2-6
TGCGCCAGCAGCCAAGAAACTTTAGGTCTAGCGGGGGGGAACCCCTACGAGCAGTACTTC,CASSQETLGLAGGNPYEQYF,NA,TRBV4-1,TRBD2,TRBJ2-7
TGTGCCAGCAGGAAGGGCGACTATGGCTACACCTTC,CASRKGDYGYTF,NA,TRBV28,NA,TRBJ1-2
TGTGCCAGCAGCCATCCGGGGAAAGAGACCCAGTACTTC,CASSHPGKETQYF,once,TRBV7-9,NA,TRBJ2-5
TGTGCCATCAGTGACCCTAGCGGGGTCGAGCAGTACTTC,CAISDPSGVEQYF,NA,TRBV10-3,TRBD2,TRBJ2-7
TGTGCCAGCAGTGAATGGGGACAGGGTACCTACGAGCAGTACTTC,CASSEWGQGTYEQYF,NA,TRBV25-1,TRBD1,TRBJ2-7
TGTGCCAGCTCAGCCGGGACGGCGAGCAATCAGCCCCAGCATTTT,CASSAGTASNQPQHF,NA,TRBV18,NA,TRBJ1-5
TGTGCCAGCCAAACCGCGACCACCAGCGGGGGAGCCTACGAGCAGTACTTC,CASQTATTSGGAYEQYF,NA,TRBV28,TRBD2,TRBJ2-7
TGTGCCTGGAGTGACGGAATATCAACTAATGAAAAACTGTTTTTT,CAWSDGISTNEKLFF,NA,TRBV30,NA,TRBJ1-4
TGTGCCTGGAGTTGGGGAGATACGCAGTATTTT,CAWSWGDTQYF,NA,TRBV30,NA,TRBJ2-3
TGTGCCTGGAGTGAGCGACAGGCATCTGAAGCTTTCTTT,CAWSERQASEAFF,once,TRBV30,NA,TRBJ1-1
TGTGCCAGCAGCTACGGGACAGGGAGACAGACCCAGTACTTC,CASSYGTGRQTQYF,NA,TRBV7-9,TRBD1,TRBJ2-5
TGTGCCAGCAGCAAGGTTACTAGCGGGGGGAATGAGCAGTTCTTC,CASSKVTSGGNEQFF,NA,TRBV5-4,TRBD2,TRBJ2-1
TGTGCCAGCAGTCAGCAGGCCCTGAACACTGAAGCTTTCTTT,CASSQQALNTEAFF,NA,TRBV6-5,NA,TRBJ1-1
TGCGCCAGCAGCTTGGCCTTGAACACTGAAGCTTTCTTT,CASSLALNTEAFF,NA,TRBV5-1,NA,TRBJ1-1
TGCGCCAGCAGTCAGGACAGGGCCCTTGGGGACACCATATATTTT,CASSQDRALGDTIYF,NA,TRBV10-2,TRBD1,TRBJ1-3
TGCAGCGTTGCTTCCCCAGCGGGGGACTCCTACAATGAGCAGTTCTTC,CSVASPAGDSYNEQFF,NA,TRBV29-1,TRBD2,TRBJ2-1
TGTGCCAGCAGCGGACACCAGAATTCACCCCTCCACTTT,CASSGHQNSPLHF,few,TRBV6-6,NA,TRBJ1-6
TGTGCCAGCAGCAAAAGACAGGAGTCCCAAGAGACCCAGTACTTC,CASSKRQESQETQYF,NA,TRBV3-1/TRBV3-2,NA,TRBJ2-5
TGTGCCAGCAGCCCTTGGGGTGGCGACTATGGCTACACCTTC,CASSPWGGDYGYTF,NA,TRBV14,NA,TRBJ1-2
TGTGCTAGTGGTCGACTAGCGGGGGAGACCCAGTACTTC,CASGRLAGETQYF,NA,TRBV12-5,TRBD2,TRBJ2-5
TGCGCCAGCAGCCAAGATCGGGCCCGACTCTATGGCTACACCTTC,CASSQDRARLYGYTF,few,TRBV4-1,NA,TRBJ1-2
TGTGCCAGCAGCGCCCCGTCGGGAAACACCATATATTTT,CASSAPSGNTIYF,NA,TRBV9,NA,TRBJ1-3
TGTGCCAGCAACCAACAACTAGGCTACGAGCAGTACTTT,CASNQQLGYEQYF,NA,TRBV6-6,NA,TRBJ2-7
TGCGCCAGCAGCCAAGCCCCGACAGGGGGTGCAGATACGCAGTATTTT,CASSQAPTGGADTQYF,NA,TRBV4-1,TRBD1,TRBJ2-3
TGTGCCAGCAGCTTAAAATCACTGAACACTGAAGCTTTCTTT,CASSLKSLNTEAFF,NA,TRBV7-8,NA,TRBJ1-1
TGTGCCGGCAATGGGGGCCCCGCTAACTATGGCTACACCTTC,CAGNGGPANYGYTF,NA,TRBV5-4,NA,TRBJ1-2
TGTGCCAGCAGTGAATTCGGGCAACTGAACACCGGGGAGCTGTTTTTT,CASSEFGQLNTGELFF,NA,TRBV25-1,NA,TRBJ2-2
TGTGCCAGCGGTTTTAAATGGTCACCCCTCCACTTT,CASGFKWSPLHF,NA,TRBV28,NA,TRBJ1-6
TGTGCCAGCAGTGTGCCAGGGGCTCGGACTGAAGCTTTCTTT,CASSVPGARTEAFF,NA,TRBV27,NA,TRBJ1-1
TGTGCCAGCAGCTTAAAACCCGCGAACACCGGGGAGCTGTTTTTT,CASSLKPANTGELFF,NA,TRBV7-9,NA,TRBJ2-2
TGTGCCAGCAGCACCTTAGGCGGGGGGGCCGCAGATACGCAGTATTTT,CASSTLGGGAADTQYF,once,TRBV7-2,TRBD2,TRBJ2-3
TGTGCCAGCAGCTTAGCACCAGGGGGCTGGCAGCCCCAGCATTTT,CASSLAPGGWQPQHF,NA,TRBV7-2,TRBD1,TRBJ1-5
TGTGCCAGCAGCTTTCTGGATAGCGGGGGCGGTGAGACCCAGTACTTC,CASSFLDSGGGETQYF,NA,TRBV5-6,TRBD2,TRBJ2-5
TGTGCCAGCAGTCCCAAGGGGCAGTTCCACGAGCAGTACTTC,CASSPKGQFHEQYF,once,TRBV6-5,NA,TRBJ2-7
TGTGCCAGCACCTGGGGAGGGATACCGAAAGAAAAACTGTTTTTT,CASTWGGIPKEKLFF,NA,TRBV4-2,NA,TRBJ1-4
TGTGCCAGCAGCTGGACAGGGGGCTACGAGCAGTACTTC,CASSWTGGYEQYF,NA,TRBV5-5,TRBD1,TRBJ2-7
TGTGCCAGCAGCTGGACGGTTGGTACCGGGGAGCTGTTTTTT,CASSWTVGTGELFF,NA,TRBV5-4,NA,TRBJ2-2